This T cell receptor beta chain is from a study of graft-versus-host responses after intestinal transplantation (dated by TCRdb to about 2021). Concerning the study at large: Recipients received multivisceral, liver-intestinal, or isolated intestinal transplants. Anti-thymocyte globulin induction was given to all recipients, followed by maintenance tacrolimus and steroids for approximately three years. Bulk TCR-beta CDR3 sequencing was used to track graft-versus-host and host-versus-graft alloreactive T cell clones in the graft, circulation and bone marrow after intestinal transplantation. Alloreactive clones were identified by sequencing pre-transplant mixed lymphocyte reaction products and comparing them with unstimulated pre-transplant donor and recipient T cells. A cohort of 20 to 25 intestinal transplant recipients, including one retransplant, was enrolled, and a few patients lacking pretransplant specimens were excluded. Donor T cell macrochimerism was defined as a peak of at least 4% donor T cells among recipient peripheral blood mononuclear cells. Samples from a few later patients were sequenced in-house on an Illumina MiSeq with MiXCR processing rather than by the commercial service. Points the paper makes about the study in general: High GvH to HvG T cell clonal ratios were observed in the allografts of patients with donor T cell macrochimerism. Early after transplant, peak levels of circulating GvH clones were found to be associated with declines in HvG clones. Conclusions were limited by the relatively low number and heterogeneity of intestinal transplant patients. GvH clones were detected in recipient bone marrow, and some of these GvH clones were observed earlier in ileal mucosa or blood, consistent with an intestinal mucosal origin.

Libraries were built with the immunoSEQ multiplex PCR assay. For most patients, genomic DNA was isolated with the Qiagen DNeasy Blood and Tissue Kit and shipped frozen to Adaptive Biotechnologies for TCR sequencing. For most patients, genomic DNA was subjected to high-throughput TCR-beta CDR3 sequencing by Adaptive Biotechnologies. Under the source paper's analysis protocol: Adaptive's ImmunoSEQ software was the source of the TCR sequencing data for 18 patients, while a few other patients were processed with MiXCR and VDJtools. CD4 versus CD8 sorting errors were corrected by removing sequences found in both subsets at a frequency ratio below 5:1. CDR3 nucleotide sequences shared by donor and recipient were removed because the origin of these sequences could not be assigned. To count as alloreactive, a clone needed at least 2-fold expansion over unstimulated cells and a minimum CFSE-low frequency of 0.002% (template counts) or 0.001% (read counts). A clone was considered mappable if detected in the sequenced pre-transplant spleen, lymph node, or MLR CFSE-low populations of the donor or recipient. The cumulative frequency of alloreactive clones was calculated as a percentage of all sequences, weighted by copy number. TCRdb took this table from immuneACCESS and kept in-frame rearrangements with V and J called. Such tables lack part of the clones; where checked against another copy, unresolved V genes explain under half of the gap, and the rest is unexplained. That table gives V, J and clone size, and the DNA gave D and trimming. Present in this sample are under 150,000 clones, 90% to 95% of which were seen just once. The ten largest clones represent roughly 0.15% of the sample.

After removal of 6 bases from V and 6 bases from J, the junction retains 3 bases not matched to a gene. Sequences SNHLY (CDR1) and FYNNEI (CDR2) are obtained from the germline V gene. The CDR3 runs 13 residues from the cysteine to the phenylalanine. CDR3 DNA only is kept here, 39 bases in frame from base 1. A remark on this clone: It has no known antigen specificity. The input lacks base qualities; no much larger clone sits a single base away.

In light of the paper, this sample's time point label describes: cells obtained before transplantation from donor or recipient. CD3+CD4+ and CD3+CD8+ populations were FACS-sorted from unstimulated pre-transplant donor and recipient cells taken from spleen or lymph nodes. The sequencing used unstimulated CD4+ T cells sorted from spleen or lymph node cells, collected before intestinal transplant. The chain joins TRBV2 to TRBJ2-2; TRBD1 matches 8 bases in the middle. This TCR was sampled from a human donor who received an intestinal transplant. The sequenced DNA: TGTGCCAGCAGAGACAGGGGCCCCGGGGAGCTGTTTTTT. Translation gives CASRDRGPGELFF.